Sequencing of this T cell receptor (beta chain) was carried out in a study of beta chain features in type 1 diabetes. Study-level information: Patients were similar to healthy donors in age and gender (as well as in cell yields). Findings and caveats of the study: HLA effects on TCRB rearrangement stayed unresolved here.

Sequencing targeted expressed TCRB transcripts, as all isolated RNA had been reverse transcribed. The table came from immunoSEQ multiplex PCR; TCRdb's copy has only in-frame clones and leaves some out. The sample yields 38,000 or so clones, 50% to 75% seen once. Comment on this clone: Its antigen remains unidentified.

The CDR3 is 16 amino acids. The germline gives CDR1 SGHNT, CDR2 YYREEE (reference sequence). Trimming cost V 4 bases and J 0 bases, with 14 bases left between them. The rearrangement links TRBV5-4 to TRBJ2-1, with D possibly being TRBD1 (6 bases). Material for sequencing was Tregs from blood. The receptor comes from a woman in her 30s in good health. The CDR3 coding sequence is TGTGCCAGCAGCGGCGGACAGTCCAGCTCCTACAATGAGCAGTTCTTC. This encodes CASSGGQSSSYNEQFF. Full variable domain (remainder filled in from reference TRBV5-4 and TRBJ2-1): ETGVTQSPTHLIKTRGQQVTLRCSSQSGHNTVSWYQQALGQGPQFIFQYYREEENGRGNFPPRFSGLQFPNYSSELNVNALELDDSALYLCASSGGQSSSYNEQFFGPGTRLTVL.